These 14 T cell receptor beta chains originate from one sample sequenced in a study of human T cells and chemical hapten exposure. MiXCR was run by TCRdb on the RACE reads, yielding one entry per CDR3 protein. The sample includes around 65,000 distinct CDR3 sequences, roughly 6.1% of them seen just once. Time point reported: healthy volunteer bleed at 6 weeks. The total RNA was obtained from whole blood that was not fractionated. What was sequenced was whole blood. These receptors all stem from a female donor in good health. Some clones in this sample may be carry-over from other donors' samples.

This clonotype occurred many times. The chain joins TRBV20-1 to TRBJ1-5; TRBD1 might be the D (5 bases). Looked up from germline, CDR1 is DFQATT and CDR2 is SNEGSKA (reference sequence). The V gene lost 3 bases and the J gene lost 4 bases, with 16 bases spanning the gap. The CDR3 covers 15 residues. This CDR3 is CSARYGALGNQPQHF. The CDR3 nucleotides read TGCAGTGCTAGGTACGGGGCTCTAGGAAATCAGCCCCAGCATTTT.

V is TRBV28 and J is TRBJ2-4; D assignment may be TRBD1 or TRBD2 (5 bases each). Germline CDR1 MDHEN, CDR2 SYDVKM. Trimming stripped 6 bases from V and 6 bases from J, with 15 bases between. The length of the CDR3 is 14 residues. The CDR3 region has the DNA TGTGCCAGCAGCTCCCCCGGGGCCTTAAACATTCAGTACTTC. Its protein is CASSSPGALNIQYF.

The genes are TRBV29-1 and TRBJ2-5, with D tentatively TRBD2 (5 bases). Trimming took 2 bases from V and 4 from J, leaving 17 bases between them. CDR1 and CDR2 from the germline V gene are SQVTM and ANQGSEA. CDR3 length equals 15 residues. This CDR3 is CSVEPGKDGPETQYF. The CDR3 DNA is TGCAGCGTTGAACCGGGGAAGGATGGTCCAGAGACCCAGTACTTC.

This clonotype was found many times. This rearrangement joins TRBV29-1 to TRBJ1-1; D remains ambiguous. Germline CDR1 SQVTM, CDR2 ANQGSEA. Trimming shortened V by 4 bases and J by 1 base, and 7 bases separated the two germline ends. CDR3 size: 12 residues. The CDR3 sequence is CSVVWQNTEAFF. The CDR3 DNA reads TGCAGCGTTGTGTGGCAGAACACTGAAGCTTTCTTT.

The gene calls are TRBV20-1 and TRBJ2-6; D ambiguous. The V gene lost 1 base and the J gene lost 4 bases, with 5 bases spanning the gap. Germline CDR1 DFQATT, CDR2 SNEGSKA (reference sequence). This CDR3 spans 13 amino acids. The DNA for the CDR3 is TGCAGTGCTAGAGTGTCGGGGGCCAACGTCCTGACTTTC. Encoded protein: CSARVSGANVLTF.

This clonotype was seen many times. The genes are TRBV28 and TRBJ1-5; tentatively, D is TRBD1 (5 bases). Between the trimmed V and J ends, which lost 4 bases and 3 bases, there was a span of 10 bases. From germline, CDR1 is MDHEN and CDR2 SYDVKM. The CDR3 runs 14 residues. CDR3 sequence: CASSSPGLNQPQHF. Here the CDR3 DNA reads TGTGCCAGCAGTTCACCGGGACTCAATCAGCCCCAGCATTTT. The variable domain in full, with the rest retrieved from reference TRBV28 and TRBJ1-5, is DVKVTQSSRYLVKRTGEKVFLECVQDMDHENMFWYRQDPGLGLRLIYFSYDVKMKEKGDIPEGYSVSREKKERFSLILESASTNQTSMYLCASSSPGLNQPQHFGDGTRLSIL.

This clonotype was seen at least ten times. The DNA for the CDR3 is TGCGCCAGCGCCGCGGGACAGGGAGATGTGAGCGGGAGAACAGATACGCAGTATTTT. It codes for CASAAGQGDVSGRTDTQYF. The V call is TRBV10-1, the J call TRBJ2-3, with D perhaps matching TRBD1 (9 bases). From germline, CDR1 is WNHNN and CDR2 SYGVQD (reference sequence). The length of the CDR3 is 19 residues. V was trimmed by 8 bases and J by 3 bases, leaving 30 bases between them.

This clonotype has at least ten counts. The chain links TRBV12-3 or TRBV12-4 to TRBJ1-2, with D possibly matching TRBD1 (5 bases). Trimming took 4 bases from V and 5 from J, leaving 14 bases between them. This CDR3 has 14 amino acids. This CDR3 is CASSSPGRPYGYTF. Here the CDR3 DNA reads TGTGCCAGCAGTTCGCCAGGGCGACCTTATGGCTACACCTTC.

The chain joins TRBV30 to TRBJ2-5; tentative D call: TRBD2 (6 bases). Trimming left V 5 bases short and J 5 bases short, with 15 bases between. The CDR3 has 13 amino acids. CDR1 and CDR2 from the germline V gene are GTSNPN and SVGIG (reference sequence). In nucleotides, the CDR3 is TGTGCCTGGTTGCCGCCAGGAGGGGAGACCCAGTACTTC. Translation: CAWLPPGGETQYF.

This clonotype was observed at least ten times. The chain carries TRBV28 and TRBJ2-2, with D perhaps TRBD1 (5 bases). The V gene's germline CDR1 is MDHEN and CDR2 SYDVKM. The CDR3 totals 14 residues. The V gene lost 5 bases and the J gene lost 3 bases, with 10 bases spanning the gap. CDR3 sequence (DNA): TGTGCCAGCAGTCACCCCAGGGACACCGGGGAGCTGTTTTTT. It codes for CASSHPRDTGELFF.

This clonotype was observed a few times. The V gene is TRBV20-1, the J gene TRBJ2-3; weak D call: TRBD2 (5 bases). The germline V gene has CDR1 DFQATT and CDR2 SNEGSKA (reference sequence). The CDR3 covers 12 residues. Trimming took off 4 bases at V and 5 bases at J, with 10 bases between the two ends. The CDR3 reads CSANMGRDTQYF. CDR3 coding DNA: TGCAGTGCTAACATGGGGAGAGATACGCAGTATTTT.

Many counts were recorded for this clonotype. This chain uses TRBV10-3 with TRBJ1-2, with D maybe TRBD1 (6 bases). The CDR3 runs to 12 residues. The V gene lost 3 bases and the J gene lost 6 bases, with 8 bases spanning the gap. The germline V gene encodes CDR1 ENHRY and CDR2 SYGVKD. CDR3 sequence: CAISDTGHGYTF. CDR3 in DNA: TGTGCCATCAGTGACACAGGGCATGGCTACACCTTC.

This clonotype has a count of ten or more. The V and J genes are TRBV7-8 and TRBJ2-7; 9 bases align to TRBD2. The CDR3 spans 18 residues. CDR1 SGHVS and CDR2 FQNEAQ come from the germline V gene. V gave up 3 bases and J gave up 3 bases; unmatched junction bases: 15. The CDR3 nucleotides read TGTGCCAGCAGCTTCCGAACGACCCGGCTAGCGGGAAACTACGAGCAGTACTTC. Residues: CASSFRTTRLAGNYEQYF.

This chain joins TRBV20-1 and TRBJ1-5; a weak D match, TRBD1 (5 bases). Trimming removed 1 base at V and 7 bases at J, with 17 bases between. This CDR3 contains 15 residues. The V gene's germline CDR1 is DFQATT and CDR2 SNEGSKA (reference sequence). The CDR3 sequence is CSARVGTVRGQPQHF. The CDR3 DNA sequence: TGCAGTGCTAGAGTCGGGACTGTAAGAGGGCAGCCCCAGCATTTT.